This passage covers 13 T cell receptor beta chains from one sample sequenced in a study of T cells after yellow fever vaccination. TCRdb recomputed calls from the 5' RACE reads with MiXCR, one row per CDR3 protein. In the table there are about 580,000 distinct CDR3 sequences, around 16% of which are singletons. The material sequenced was PBMCs, taken 5 days after the first yellow fever vaccination. These receptors were taken from a young man who received the YFV17D yellow fever vaccine.

This clonotype was picked up a small number of times. The V and J genes are TRBV6-2 or TRBV6-3 and TRBJ1-2; D remains unclear. The V gene's germline CDR1 is MNHEY and CDR2 SVGEGT. With 3 bases removed from V and 3 bases from J, the gap between germline ends came to 26 bases. There are 19 residues in the CDR3. The CDR3 spells CASSYRVGSSRWFYYGYTF. Written as DNA, the CDR3 is TGTGCCAGCAGTTATCGAGTGGGTTCCTCACGCTGGTTTTACTATGGCTACACCTTC.

This clonotype was picked up a small number of times. The chain recombines TRBV5-1 with TRBJ2-3; D is uncertain. The V end lost 1 base, the J end lost 4 bases, and 10 bases lay between the germline ends. Germline V gene sequence: CDR1 SGHRS, CDR2 YFSETQ. CDR3 length equals 14 residues. The CDR3 sequence is CASSLMRGPDTQYF. The CDR3 DNA reads as TGCGCCAGCAGCTTGATGAGAGGCCCAGATACGCAGTATTTT.

The gene calls are TRBV29-1 and TRBJ2-1; D possibly corresponds to TRBD2 (5 bases). V shed 7 bases and J shed 7 bases, with 14 bases lying between them. The germline gives CDR1 SQVTM, CDR2 ANQGSEA. This CDR3 region has 12 residues. The CDR3 nucleotides are TGCAGCGCCGTACTTACGGGGAATGAGCAGTTCTTC. This translates into CSAVLTGNEQFF.

V gene TRBV18 combines with J gene TRBJ2-7; a weak D match, TRBD1 (5 bases). The CDR3 contains 14 residues. CDR1 is KGHSH and CDR2 is LQKENI in the germline V gene. V was trimmed by 4 bases and J by 0 bases, leaving 10 bases between them. This CDR3 reads CASSQGALSYEQYF. The CDR3 bases are TGTGCCAGCTCACAAGGGGCACTCTCCTACGAGCAGTACTTC.

The rearrangement uses TRBV4-2 and TRBJ1-2; D is uncertain. CDR1 and CDR2 from the germline V gene are LGHNA and YNFKEQ. This CDR3 is built from 15 residues. V dropped 1 base and J dropped 0 bases, with 9 bases sitting between them. Here the CDR3 DNA reads TGTGCCAGCAGCCAAGGTCTGGGAGCTAACTATGGCTACACCTTC. Protein sequence: CASSQGLGANYGYTF.

The chain has TRBV7-3 and TRBJ1-1, with D perhaps matching TRBD1 (5 bases). The CDR3 is 16 residues long. V was shortened by 4 bases and J by 1 base, with 16 bases between the two germline ends. CDR1 SGHTA and CDR2 FQGTGA come from the germline V gene. CDR3: CASSSGVGRGNTEAFF. CDR3 nucleotide sequence: TGTGCCAGCAGCTCTGGGGTGGGGAGGGGGAACACTGAAGCTTTCTTT. Full variable domain (outside the CDR3, taken from reference TRBV7-3 and TRBJ1-1): GAGVSQTPSNKVTEKGKYVELRCDPISGHTALYWYRQSLGQGPEFLIYFQGTGAADDSGLPNDRFFAVRPEGSVSTLKIQRTERGDSAVYLCASSSGVGRGNTEAFFGQGTRLTVV.

This clonotype showed up many times. The V call is TRBV7-9, the J call TRBJ2-3; the match to TRBD2 covers 11 bases. J gave up 2 bases and V 5 bases, and 9 bases lay outside the gene matches. This CDR3 is built from 17 residues. CDR1 SEHNR and CDR2 FQNEAQ come from the germline V gene (reference sequence). The CDR3 here is CASSHGTSGSPTDTQYF. The CDR3 region has the DNA TGTGCCAGCAGCCATGGGACTAGCGGAAGCCCCACAGATACGCAGTATTTT.

The J gene is TRBJ2-1, the V gene TRBV7-2; D unresolved. The CDR3 consists of 15 residues. Trimming left V 5 bases short and J 6 bases short, with 17 bases between. Germline values: CDR1 SGHTA, CDR2 FQGNSA. Here the CDR3 DNA reads TGTGCCAGCAGCCTCCAGGTGGATCGAACCAATGAGCAGTTCTTC. As protein: CASSLQVDRTNEQFF.

The genes are TRBV6-1 and TRBJ2-7, with a weak D call TRBD2 (5 bases). CDR3 size: 17 residues. The V gene's germline CDR1 is MNHNS and CDR2 SASEGT. Deletions cut 5 bases from V and 2 bases from J, with 22 bases between. DNA of the CDR3: TGTGCCAGCAGTCCCAGCCTAACTAGGTATTCTACCTACGAGCAGTACGTC. Translation: CASSPSLTRYSTYEQYV.

This clonotype was found many times. The V call is TRBV6-5, the J call TRBJ2-3; D may be TRBD1 or TRBD2 (5 bases each). V was clipped by 0 bases and J by 0 bases, with 16 bases between them. CDR3 length: 18 amino acids. CDR1 MNHEY and CDR2 SVGAGI come from the germline V gene. In nucleotides, the CDR3 is TGTGCCAGCAGTTACTCGAGTGGGGCGGGCGGAAGCACAGATACGCAGTATTTT. It codes for CASSYSSGAGGSTDTQYF.

This clonotype turned up a few times. The V call is TRBV7-9, the J call TRBJ2-7; D is uncertain. Per the germline V gene, CDR1 is SEHNR and CDR2 is FQNEAQ (reference sequence). V was cut by 2 bases and J by 7 bases, with 9 bases left in between. This CDR3 is built from 12 residues. CDR3 sequence (DNA): TGTGCCAGCAGCTTATTGTCTCCAGAGCAGTACGTC. The encoded protein is CASSLLSPEQYV.

The CDR3 DNA follows: TGCGCCAGCAGCCAAGCACCGACAGTGAACACTGAAGCTTTCTTT. The encoded protein is CASSQAPTVNTEAFF. The chain recombines TRBV4-3 with TRBJ1-1; D is possibly TRBD1 (5 bases). V lost 1 base to trimming and J lost 0 bases, with 9 bases between them. Germline V gives CDR1 LGHNA, CDR2 YSLEER. The CDR3 runs to 15 residues.

This clonotype was detected only a few times. This chain uses TRBV9 with TRBJ1-2; TRBD1 matches at 8 bases. The CDR3 runs 14 residues. Germline loops: CDR1 SGDLS, CDR2 YYNGEE. Losses at the gene ends were 2 bases for V and 2 bases for J; bases not matched to a gene: 2. In DNA, the CDR3 is TGTGCCAGCAGCGTTACAGGGGGGAACTATGGCTACACCTTC. Translating gives CASSVTGGNYGYTF.